This T cell receptor (beta chain) was documented in a study of shared clonotypes between healthy human individuals. Whole-study results and caveats: Expectations were that clonotype sharing among donors would be affected by sequencing depth. Clonotypes not shared had lower generation probabilities than those common to all four donors.

Running of the assay took place at deep level. Assay used: immunoSEQ multiplex PCR; TCRdb lists only in-frame clones, some missing. The sample comprises a few million clones, 90% to 96% of which are singletons, and less than 0.15% rests with the top ten. As for this clone: Its cognate antigen is unknown. The same CDR3 can be traced to other DNA sequences in this sample.

Germline loops: CDR1 GTSNPN, CDR2 SVGIG (reference sequence). The V end was cut by 0 bases, the J end by 2 bases, with 13 bases between. CDR3 size: 16 residues. The sequencing input was naive CD4+ T cells sorted from blood. Subset of the sample: CD45RA+ positively selected. This chain joins TRBV30 and TRBJ2-2; possibly TRBD2 for D (5 bases). The TCR sequence derives from a man aged 18 to 29 in good health. CDR3 region: CAWSVTGSVNTGELFF. The CDR3 bases are TGTGCCTGGAGTGTCACGGGGTCGGTAAACACCGGGGAGCTGTTTTTT.